Reported below is one T cell receptor (beta chain). In the authors' methods: Estimates of nucleated cell counts were drawn from the amplification of reference gene primers. Here immunoSEQ multiplex PCR was the method, and the copy in TCRdb shows in-frame clones only, minus some. Clonal size and the V and J genes are those of that table, whereas D and trimming came from the DNA. The sample records more than 90,000 clones, about 90% being singletons. This sample is drawn from a study of blood T cell repertoires in COVID-19. Study-wide background: There were acute and convalescent COVID-19 samples, and they came from the United States, Italy and Spain. From T cells, B-cell-depleted T cells, or PBMCs came the material, which was cDNA or gDNA.

The receptor was isolated from a human donor in a cohort sampled during active COVID-19. Material: peripheral blood.

The CDR3 loop is CASSLTNPTDTQYF. The CDR3 coding sequence is TGTGCCAGCAGCTTAACTAATCCCACAGATACGCAGTATTTT. V usage is TRBV7-8 and J usage is TRBJ2-3; D is uncertain. The germline CDR1 and CDR2 sequences are SGHVS and FQNEAQ. This CDR3 contains 14 residues. Trimming cost V 2 bases and J 2 bases, with 8 bases left between them.